In this sample, the clone carrying this TCR beta chain turned up many times. Its antigen is unknown. Sample-barcoded 5' priming and a J-beta primer mix drove a second PCR of 7 to 11 cycles. Using its own MiXCR run on the 5' RACE reads, TCRdb lists one record per CDR3 protein. The sample has hundreds of thousands of distinct CDR3 sequences; 49% are singletons. The CDR3 is 12 amino acids. CDR1 SQVTM and CDR2 ANQGSEA come from the germline V gene. Trimming removed 4 bases at V and 0 bases at J, with 7 bases between. This entry is derived from a study of blood T cells in healthy people across ages. Whole-study findings and limits: There was a strong correlation between TCR beta diversity and naive T cell percentage.

Sequencing used blood. The V call is TRBV29-1, the J call TRBJ2-7; perhaps TRBD1 as D (6 bases). The TCR sequence derives from a woman aged 55-69 years in good health. This chain's CDR3 is CSVGGPSYEQYF. CDR3 nucleotides: TGCAGCGTTGGGGGGCCCTCCTACGAGCAGTACTTC.